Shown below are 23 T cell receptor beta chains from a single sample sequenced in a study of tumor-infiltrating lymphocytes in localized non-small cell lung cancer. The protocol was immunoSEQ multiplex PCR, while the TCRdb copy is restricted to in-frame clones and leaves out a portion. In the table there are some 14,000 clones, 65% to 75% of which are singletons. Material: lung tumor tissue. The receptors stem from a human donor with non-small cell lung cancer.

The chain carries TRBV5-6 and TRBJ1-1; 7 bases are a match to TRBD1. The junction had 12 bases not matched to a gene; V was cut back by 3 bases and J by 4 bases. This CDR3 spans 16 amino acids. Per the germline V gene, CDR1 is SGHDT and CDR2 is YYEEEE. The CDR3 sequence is CASSSGTVQGSTEAFF. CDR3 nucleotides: TGTGCCAGCAGCTCCGGGACAGTTCAAGGGAGCACTGAAGCTTTCTTT.

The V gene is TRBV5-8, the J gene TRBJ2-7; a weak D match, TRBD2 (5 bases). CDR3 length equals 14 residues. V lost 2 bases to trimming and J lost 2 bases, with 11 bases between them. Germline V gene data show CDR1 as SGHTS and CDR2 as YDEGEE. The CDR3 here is CASSLIPGAYEQYF. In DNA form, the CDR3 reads TGTGCCAGCAGCTTAATCCCCGGGGCCTACGAGCAGTACTTC.

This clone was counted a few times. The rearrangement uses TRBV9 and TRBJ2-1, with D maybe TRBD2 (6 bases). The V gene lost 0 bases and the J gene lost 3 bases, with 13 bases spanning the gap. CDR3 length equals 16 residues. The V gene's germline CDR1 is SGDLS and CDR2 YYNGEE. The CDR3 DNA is TGTGCCAGCAGCGTAGCCGGAGGGTACGGCTACAATGAGCAGTTCTTC. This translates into CASSVAGGYGYNEQFF.

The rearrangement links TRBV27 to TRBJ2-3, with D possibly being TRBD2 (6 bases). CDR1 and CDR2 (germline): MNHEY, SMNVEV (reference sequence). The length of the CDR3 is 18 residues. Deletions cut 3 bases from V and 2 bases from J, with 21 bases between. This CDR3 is CASSLVSGWRDPTDTQYF. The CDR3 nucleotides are TGTGCCAGCAGTTTGGTATCGGGTTGGCGGGACCCCACAGATACGCAGTATTTT.

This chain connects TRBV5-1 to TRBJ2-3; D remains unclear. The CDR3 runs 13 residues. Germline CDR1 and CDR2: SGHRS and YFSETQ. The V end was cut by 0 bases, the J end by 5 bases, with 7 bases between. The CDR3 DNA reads TGCGCCAGCAGCTTGGCCCGGGTAGATACGCAGTATTTT. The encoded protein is CASSLARVDTQYF.

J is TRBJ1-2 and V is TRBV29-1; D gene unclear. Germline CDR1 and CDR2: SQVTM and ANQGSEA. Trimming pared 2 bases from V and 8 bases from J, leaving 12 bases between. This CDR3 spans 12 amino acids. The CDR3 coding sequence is TGCAGCGTTGAATCCGGCGGATTAGGCTACACCTTC. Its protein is CSVESGGLGYTF.

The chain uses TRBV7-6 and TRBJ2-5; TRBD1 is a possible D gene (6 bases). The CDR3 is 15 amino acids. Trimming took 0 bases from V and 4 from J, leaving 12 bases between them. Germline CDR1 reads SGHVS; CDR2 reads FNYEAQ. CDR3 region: CASSLARGSGETQYF. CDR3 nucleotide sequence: TGTGCCAGCAGCTTAGCGAGGGGGAGCGGAGAGACCCAGTACTTC.

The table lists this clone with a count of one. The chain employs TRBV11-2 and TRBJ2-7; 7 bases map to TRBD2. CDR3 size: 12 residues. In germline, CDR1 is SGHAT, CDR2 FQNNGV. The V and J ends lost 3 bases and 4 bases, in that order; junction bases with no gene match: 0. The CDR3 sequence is CASSFSGYEQYF. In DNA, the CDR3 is TGTGCCAGCAGCTTTAGCGGGTACGAGCAGTACTTC.

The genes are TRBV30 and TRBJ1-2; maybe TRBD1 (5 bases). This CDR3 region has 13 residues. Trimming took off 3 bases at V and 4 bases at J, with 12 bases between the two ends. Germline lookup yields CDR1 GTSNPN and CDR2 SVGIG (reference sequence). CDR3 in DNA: TGTGCCTGGAGGACAGCCGCAGGCTATGGCTACACCTTC. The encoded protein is CAWRTAAGYGYTF.

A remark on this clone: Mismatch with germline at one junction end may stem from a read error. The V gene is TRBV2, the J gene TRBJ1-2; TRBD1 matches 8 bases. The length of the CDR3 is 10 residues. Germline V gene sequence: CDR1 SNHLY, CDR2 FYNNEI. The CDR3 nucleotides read TGTGCCAGGAGGAGACAGGGGACCCTCTTC. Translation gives CARRRQGTLF.

The CDR3 bases are TGTGCCAGCAGTGAGCAGGGGACGGGGGAGACCCAGTACTTC. Protein: CASSEQGTGETQYF. V gene TRBV6-1 combines with J gene TRBJ2-5; weak D call: TRBD1 (6 bases). This CDR3 contains 14 residues. Per the germline V gene, CDR1 is MNHNS and CDR2 is SASEGT. Trimming stripped 3 bases from V and 5 bases from J, with 13 bases between.

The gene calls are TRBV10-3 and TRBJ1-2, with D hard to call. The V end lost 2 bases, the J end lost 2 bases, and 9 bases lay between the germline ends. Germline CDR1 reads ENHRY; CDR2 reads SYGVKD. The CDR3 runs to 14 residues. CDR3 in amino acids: CAISEQEPNYGYTF. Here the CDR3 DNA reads TGTGCCATCAGTGAGCAGGAGCCAAACTATGGCTACACCTTC.

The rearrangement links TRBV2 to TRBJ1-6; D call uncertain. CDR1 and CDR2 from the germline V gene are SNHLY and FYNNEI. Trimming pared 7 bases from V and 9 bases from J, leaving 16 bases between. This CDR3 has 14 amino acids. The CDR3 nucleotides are TGTGCCAGCACTTACGGGCCTCGGGGTTCACCCCTCCACTTT. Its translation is CASTYGPRGSPLHF.

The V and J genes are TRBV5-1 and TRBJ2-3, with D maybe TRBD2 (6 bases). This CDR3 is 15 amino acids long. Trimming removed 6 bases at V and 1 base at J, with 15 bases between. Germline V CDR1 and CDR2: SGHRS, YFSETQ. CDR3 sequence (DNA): TGCGCCAGCACAGACGTGGGGGGACGCACAGATACGCAGTATTTT. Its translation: CASTDVGGRTDTQYF. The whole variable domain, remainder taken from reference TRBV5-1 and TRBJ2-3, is KAGVTQTPRYLIKTRGQQVTLSCSPISGHRSVSWYQQTPGQGLQFLFEYFSETQRNKGNFPGRFSGRQFSNSRSEMNVSTLELGDSALYLCASTDVGGRTDTQYFGPGTRLTVL.

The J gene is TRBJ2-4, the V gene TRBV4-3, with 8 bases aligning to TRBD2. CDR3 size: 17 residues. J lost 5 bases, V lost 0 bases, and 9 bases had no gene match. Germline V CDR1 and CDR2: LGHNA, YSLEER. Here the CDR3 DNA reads TGCGCCAGCAGCCAAGATTACGGGGCGCGGGGGGAAAACATTCAGTACTTC. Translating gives CASSQDYGARGENIQYF.

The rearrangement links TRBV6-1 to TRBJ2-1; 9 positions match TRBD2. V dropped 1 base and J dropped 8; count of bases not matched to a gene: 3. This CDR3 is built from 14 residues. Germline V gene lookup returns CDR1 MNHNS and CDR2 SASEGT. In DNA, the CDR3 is TGTGCCAGCAGTGAAGGCGGGGGGGCCGATGAGCAGTTCTTC. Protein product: CASSEGGGADEQFF.

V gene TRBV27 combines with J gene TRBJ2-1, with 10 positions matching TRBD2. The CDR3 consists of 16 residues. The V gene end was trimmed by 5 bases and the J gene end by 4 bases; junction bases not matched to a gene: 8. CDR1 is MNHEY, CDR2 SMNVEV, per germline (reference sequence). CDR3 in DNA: TGTGCCAGCAGTACCTACCTAGCGGGAGCTTACAATGAGCAGTTCTTC. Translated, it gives CASSTYLAGAYNEQFF.

The chain's CDR3 is CASSQREPGDTQYF. The DNA of the CDR3 is TGTGCCAGCAGCCAACGTGAGCCGGGGGATACGCAGTATTTT. The genes are TRBV7-3 and TRBJ2-3; possible D gene TRBD2, 5 bases. CDR3 length: 14 residues. CDR1 is SGHTA and CDR2 is FQGTGA in the germline V gene. V was shortened by 5 bases and J by 6 bases, with 15 bases between the two germline ends.

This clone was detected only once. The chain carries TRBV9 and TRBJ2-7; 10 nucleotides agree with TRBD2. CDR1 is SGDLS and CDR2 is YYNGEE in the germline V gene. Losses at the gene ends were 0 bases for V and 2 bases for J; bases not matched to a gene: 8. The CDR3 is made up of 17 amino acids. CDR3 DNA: TGTGCCAGCAGCGTAGGAGATCGGCTAGCGGGAGCCTACGAGCAGTACTTC. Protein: CASSVGDRLAGAYEQYF.

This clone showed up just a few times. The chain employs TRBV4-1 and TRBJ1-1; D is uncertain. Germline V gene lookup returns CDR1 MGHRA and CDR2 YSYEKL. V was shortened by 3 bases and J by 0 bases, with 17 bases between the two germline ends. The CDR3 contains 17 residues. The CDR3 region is CASSHDRAIPMNTEAFF. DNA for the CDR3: TGCGCCAGCAGCCATGACCGGGCCATCCCCATGAACACTGAAGCTTTCTTT.

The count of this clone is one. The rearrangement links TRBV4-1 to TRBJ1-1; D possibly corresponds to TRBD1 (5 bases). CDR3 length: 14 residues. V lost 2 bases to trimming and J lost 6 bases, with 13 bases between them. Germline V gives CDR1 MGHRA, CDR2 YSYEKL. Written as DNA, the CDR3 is TGCGCCAGCAGCCAATCCAAGGGGAAGCCTGAAGCTTTCTTT. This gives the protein CASSQSKGKPEAFF.

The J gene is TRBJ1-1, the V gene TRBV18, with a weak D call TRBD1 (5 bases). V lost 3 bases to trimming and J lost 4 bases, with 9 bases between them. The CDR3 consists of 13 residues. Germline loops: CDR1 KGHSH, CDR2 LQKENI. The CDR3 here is CASSPLGTTEAFF. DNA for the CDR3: TGTGCCAGCTCACCCCTCGGGACCACTGAAGCTTTCTTT. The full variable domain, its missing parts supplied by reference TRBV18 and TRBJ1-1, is NAGVMQNPRHLVRRRGQEARLRCSPMKGHSHVYWYRQLPEEGLKFMVYLQKENIIDESGMPKERFSAEFPKEGPSILRIQQVVRGDSAAYFCASSPLGTTEAFFGQGTRLTVV.

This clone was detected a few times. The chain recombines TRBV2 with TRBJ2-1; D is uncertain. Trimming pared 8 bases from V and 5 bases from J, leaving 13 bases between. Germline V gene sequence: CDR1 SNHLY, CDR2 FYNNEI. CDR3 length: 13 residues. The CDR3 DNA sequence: TGTGCCAGCGAGGCAGTATTTCACAATGAGCAGTTCTTC. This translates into CASEAVFHNEQFF.